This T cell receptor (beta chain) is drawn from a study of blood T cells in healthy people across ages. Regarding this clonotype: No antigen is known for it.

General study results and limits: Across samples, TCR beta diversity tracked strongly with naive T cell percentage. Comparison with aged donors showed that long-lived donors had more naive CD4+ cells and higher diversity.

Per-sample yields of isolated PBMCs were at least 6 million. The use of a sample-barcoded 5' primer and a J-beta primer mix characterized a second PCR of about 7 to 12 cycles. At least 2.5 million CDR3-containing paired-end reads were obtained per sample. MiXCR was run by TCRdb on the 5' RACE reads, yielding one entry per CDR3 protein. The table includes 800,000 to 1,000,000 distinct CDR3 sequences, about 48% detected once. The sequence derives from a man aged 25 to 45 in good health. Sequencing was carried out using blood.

CDR3 in amino acids: CASKDGSPPYTQYF. The CDR3 nucleotides read TGTGCCAGCAAGGACGGGTCTCCCCCATATACGCAGTATTTT. The rearrangement links TRBV28 to TRBJ2-3, with D unclear. The length of the CDR3 is 14 residues. Germline values: CDR1 MDHEN, CDR2 SYDVKM. V dropped 7 bases and J dropped 7 bases, with 18 bases sitting between them.